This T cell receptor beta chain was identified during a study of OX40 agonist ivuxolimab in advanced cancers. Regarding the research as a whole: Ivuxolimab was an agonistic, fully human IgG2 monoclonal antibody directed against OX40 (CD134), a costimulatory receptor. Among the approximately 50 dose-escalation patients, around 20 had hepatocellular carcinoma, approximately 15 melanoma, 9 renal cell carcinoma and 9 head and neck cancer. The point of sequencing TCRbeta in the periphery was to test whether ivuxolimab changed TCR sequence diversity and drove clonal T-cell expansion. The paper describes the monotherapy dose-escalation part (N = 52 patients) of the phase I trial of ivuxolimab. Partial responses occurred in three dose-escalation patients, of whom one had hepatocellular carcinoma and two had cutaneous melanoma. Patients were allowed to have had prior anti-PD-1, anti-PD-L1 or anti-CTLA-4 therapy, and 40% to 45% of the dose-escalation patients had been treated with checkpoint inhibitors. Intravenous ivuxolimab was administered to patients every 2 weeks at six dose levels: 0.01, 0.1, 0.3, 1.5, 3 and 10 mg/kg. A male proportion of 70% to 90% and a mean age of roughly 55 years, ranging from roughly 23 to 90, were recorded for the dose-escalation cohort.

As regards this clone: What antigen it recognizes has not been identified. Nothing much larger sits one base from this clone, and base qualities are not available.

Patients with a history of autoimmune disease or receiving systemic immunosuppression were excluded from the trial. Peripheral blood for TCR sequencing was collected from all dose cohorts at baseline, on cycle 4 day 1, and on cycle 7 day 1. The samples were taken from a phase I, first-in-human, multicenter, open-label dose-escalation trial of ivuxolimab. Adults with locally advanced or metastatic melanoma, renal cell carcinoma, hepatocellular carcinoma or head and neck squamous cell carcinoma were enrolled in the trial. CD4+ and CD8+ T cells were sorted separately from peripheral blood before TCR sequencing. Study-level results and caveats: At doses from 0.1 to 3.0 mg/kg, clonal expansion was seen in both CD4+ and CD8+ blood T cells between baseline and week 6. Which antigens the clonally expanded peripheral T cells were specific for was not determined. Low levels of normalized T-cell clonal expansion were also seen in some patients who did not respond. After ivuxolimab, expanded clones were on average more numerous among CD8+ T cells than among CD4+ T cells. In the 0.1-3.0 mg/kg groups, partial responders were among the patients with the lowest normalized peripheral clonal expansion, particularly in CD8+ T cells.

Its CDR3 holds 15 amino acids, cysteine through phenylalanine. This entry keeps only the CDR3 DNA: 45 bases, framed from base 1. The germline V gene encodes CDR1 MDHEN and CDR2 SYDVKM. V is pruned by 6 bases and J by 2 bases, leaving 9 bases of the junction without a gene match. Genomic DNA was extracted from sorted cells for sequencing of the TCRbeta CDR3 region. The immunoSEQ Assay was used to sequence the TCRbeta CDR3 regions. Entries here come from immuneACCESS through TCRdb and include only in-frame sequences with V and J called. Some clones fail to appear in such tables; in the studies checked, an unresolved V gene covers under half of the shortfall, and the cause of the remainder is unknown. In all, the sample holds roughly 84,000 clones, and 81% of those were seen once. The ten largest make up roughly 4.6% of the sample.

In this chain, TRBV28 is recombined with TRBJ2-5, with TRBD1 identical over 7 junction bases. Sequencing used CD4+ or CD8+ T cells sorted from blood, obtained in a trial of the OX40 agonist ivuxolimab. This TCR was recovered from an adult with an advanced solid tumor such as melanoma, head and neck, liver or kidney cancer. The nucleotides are TGTGCCAGCAGCACTATCCGGGACAGACAAGAGACCCAGTACTTC. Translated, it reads CASSTIRDRQETQYF.